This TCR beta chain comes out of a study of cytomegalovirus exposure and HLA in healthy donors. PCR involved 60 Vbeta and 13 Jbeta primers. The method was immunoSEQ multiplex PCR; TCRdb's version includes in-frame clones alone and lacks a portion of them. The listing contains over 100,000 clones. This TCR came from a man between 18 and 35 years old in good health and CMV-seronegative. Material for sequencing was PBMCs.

CDR3 nucleotide sequence: TGTGCCAGCACGATTAAGCGGGAGATCGGCACAGATACGCAGTATTTT. Its translation is CASTIKREIGTDTQYF. The V call is TRBV5-4, the J call TRBJ2-3, with 8 bases lining up with TRBD2. CDR3 length: 16 residues. Germline loops: CDR1 SGHNT, CDR2 YYREEE (reference sequence). The trim removed 6 bases at V and 1 base at J, leaving 10 bases unmatched.